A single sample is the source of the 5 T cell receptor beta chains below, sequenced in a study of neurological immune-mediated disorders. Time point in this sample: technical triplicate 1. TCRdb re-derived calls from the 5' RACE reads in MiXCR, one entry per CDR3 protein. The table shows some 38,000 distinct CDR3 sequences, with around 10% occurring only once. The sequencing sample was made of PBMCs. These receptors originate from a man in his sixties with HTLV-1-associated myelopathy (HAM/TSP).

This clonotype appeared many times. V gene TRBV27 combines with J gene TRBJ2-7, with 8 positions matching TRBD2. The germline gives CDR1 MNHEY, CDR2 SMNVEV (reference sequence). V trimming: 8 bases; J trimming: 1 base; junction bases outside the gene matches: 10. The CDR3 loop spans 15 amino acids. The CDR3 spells CASSSGAGDSYEQYF. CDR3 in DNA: TGTGCCAGCTCCTCGGGAGCGGGAGATTCCTACGAGCAGTACTTC.

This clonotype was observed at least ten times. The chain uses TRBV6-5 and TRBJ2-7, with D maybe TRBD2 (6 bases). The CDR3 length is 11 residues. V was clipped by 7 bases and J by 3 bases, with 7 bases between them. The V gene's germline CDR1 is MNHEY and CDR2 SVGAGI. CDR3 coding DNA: TGTGCCAGCAAGGAGGGCTACGAGCAGTACTTC. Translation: CASKEGYEQYF.

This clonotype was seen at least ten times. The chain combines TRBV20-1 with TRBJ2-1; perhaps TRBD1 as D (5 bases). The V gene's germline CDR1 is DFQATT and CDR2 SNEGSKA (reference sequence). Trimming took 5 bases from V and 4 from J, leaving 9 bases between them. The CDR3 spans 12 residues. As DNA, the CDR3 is TGCAGTGCTGTGACAGATTACAATGAGCAGTTCTTC. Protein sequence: CSAVTDYNEQFF.

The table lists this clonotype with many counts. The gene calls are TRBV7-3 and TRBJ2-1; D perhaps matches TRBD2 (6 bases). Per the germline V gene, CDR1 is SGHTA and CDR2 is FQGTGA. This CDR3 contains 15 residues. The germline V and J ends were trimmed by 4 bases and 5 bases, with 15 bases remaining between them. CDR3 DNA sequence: TGTGCCAGCAGCTCGCTCGGGAGCCAAGACAATGAGCAGTTCTTC. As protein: CASSSLGSQDNEQFF.

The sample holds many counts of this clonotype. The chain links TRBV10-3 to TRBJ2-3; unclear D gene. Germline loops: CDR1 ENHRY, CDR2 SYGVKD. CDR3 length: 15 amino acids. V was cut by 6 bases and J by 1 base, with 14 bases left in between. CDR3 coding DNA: TGTGCCATCAGCAGGAACACCGGTGGCACAGATACGCAGTATTTT. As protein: CAISRNTGGTDTQYF.